This T cell receptor (beta chain) appears in the sequencing data of a study of STAT3 mutations in large granular lymphocyte leukemia. General study findings and limits: Every T-cell large granular lymphocyte leukemia patient had at least one immunodominant TCR beta clonotype.

The V gene lost 0 bases and the J gene lost 9 bases, with 9 bases spanning the gap. Germline V gives CDR1 SGHNT, CDR2 YYREEE (reference sequence). The CDR3 consists of 12 residues. Comments on this clone: Antigen: not known.

Generated by immunoSEQ multiplex PCR, the TCRdb table keeps only in-frame clones and is missing some. This sample carries nearly 25,000 clones, about 95% of them seen once, and the ten largest clones take 6.5%. V gene TRBV5-4 combines with J gene TRBJ1-1; no clear D gene. Sequencing was performed on peripheral blood mononuclear cells. The receptor was isolated from a man aged 35 to 55 with T-cell large granular lymphocyte leukemia. Some clones in this sample may be carry-over from other donors' samples. The CDR3 loop is CASSLGAAKAFF. The CDR3 nucleotides are TGTGCCAGCAGCTTGGGGGCGGCAAAAGCTTTCTTT.